This T cell receptor (beta chain) derives from a study of Tregs in tolerant kidney transplant recipients. The wider study: Sorting of CD4+CD25+CD127- cells followed approximately three-day belatacept mixed lymphocyte reactions, sometimes with roughly five-day graft donor restimulation.

V was trimmed by 3 bases and J by 2 bases, leaving 15 bases between them. Germline-derived CDR1 and CDR2 are SGHNT and YYREEE (reference sequence). This CDR3 has 15 residues. Broader study findings: Findings come from small patient numbers and require larger validation.

Produced via immunoSEQ multiplex PCR; TCRdb's table is partial and in-frame only. The sample includes some 18,000 clones, about two thirds of them seen just once. A note on this clone: Its antigen remains unidentified.

The gene calls are TRBV5-4 and TRBJ2-7; D may correspond to TRBD1 or TRBD2 (5 bases each). The sequence was obtained from a human donor in good health. The sequenced material came from Tregs from blood cultured with allogeneic cells. CDR3 amino acids: CASSWAGATTYEQYF. The DNA for the CDR3 is TGTGCCAGCAGCTGGGCCGGGGCTACTACCTACGAGCAGTACTTC.